These 30 T cell receptor beta chains originate from one sample sequenced in a study of blood T cell repertoires in COVID-19. Clones were read by immunoSEQ multiplex PCR, and TCRdb kept only the in-frame ones, dropping some. The sample records some 340,000 clones, more than 90% being singletons. Specimen: PBMCs or T cells enriched from blood (not recorded which). All receptors come from a woman in her twenties or thirties who had been exposed to COVID-19.

The chain has TRBV4-2 and TRBJ1-6; TRBD1 might be the D (5 bases). V shed 0 bases and J shed 7 bases, with 16 bases lying between them. This CDR3 is built from 17 residues. Germline-derived CDR1 and CDR2 are LGHNA and YNFKEQ. The CDR3 DNA reads TGTGCCAGCAGCCAAGAATGGCAGGGAGGCCCCAATTCACCCCTCCACTTT. It translates to CASSQEWQGGPNSPLHF.

The V and J genes are TRBV14 and TRBJ1-1, with D unclear. V was shortened by 0 bases and J by 6 bases, with 11 bases between the two germline ends. CDR3 length equals 14 residues. Germline CDR1 SGHDN, CDR2 FVKESK. The CDR3 DNA reads as TGTGCCAGCAGCCAAGACCGGTATCCGCCTGAAGCTTTCTTT. Translating gives CASSQDRYPPEAFF.

This chain connects TRBV6-5 to TRBJ2-6, with D unresolved. Trimming left V 2 bases short and J 7 bases short, with 12 bases between. The CDR3 sequence is 15 residues long. The germline V gene encodes CDR1 MNHEY and CDR2 SVGAGI. The CDR3 sequence is CASSYVAPRANVLTF. The CDR3 coding sequence is TGTGCCAGCAGTTACGTGGCTCCAAGAGCCAACGTCCTGACTTTC.

The V and J genes are TRBV19 and TRBJ1-1; 9 nucleotides agree with TRBD1. The germline V gene encodes CDR1 LNHDA and CDR2 SQIVND (reference sequence). This CDR3 is built from 15 residues. Losses at the gene ends were 5 bases for V and 4 bases for J; bases not matched to a gene: 8. This CDR3 reads CASSPRDRAGTEAFF. The CDR3 DNA reads TGTGCCAGTAGTCCCAGGGACAGGGCAGGCACTGAAGCTTTCTTT. Full variable domain (rest looked up from reference TRBV19 and TRBJ1-1): DGGITQSPKYLFRKEGQNVTLSCEQNLNHDAMYWYRQDPGQGLRLIYYSQIVNDFQKGDIAEGYSVSREKKESFPLTVTSAQKNPTAFYLCASSPRDRAGTEAFFGQGTRLTVV.

The chain is built from TRBV10-3 and TRBJ1-3; D gene uncertain. This CDR3 is built from 13 residues. Germline V gene data show CDR1 as ENHRY and CDR2 as SYGVKD. Trimming removed 8 bases at V and 4 bases at J, with 12 bases between. Here the CDR3 reads CAILAGLGNTIYF. The DNA of the CDR3 is TGTGCCATCCTTGCGGGTCTCGGAAACACCATATATTTT.

The gene calls are TRBV6-5 and TRBJ2-7; no reliable D call. The ends were cut back, 5 bases at V and 5 bases at J, with 13 bases in the middle. The CDR3 runs 13 residues. The germline V gene encodes CDR1 MNHEY and CDR2 SVGAGI. The CDR3 nucleotides read TGTGCCAGCAGTCCCCCGGGTCTCAACGAGCAGTACTTC. Protein product: CASSPPGLNEQYF.

This sequence joins TRBV11-2 and TRBJ1-6, with 7 bases matching TRBD1. The junction had 2 bases not matched to a gene; V was cut back by 5 bases and J by 4 bases. The CDR3 consists of 14 residues. CDR1 is SGHAT, CDR2 FQNNGV, per germline. CDR3 protein: CASSPGGYNSPLHF. The CDR3 DNA sequence: TGTGCCAGCAGCCCAGGGGGTTATAATTCACCCCTCCACTTT.

With respect to this clone: Other DNA sequences of this sample code for an identical CDR3. The chain joins TRBV9 to TRBJ1-3; D unresolved. V dropped 0 bases and J dropped 0 bases, with 4 bases sitting between them. The CDR3 has 14 amino acids. CDR1 and CDR2 (germline): SGDLS, YYNGEE. The CDR3 region is CASSVGSSGNTIYF. As DNA, the CDR3 is TGTGCCAGCAGCGTAGGGAGCTCTGGAAACACCATATATTTT. The full variable domain, with the rest looked up from reference TRBV9 and TRBJ1-3, is DSGVTQTPKHLITATGQRVTLRCSPRSGDLSVYWYQQSLDQGLQFLIQYYNGEERAKGNILERFSAQQFPDLHSELNLSSLELGDSALYFCASSVGSSGNTIYFGEGSWLTVV.

The chain has TRBV25-1 and TRBJ2-2; 8 bases agree with TRBD2. The J segment lost 6 bases and the V segment lost 5 bases, leaving 11 bases of the junction unmatched. Germline CDR1 is MGHDK and CDR2 is SYGVNS. The CDR3 sequence is 16 residues long. CDR3 sequence reads: CASSPLTGGAPGELFF. The CDR3 DNA follows: TGTGCCAGCAGTCCCCTGACCGGGGGGGCGCCCGGGGAGCTGTTTTTT.

The chain links TRBV7-6 to TRBJ1-1; TRBD1 might be the D (5 bases). Trimming left V 5 bases short and J 4 bases short, with 20 bases between. CDR3 size: 16 residues. Germline assignment: CDR1 SGHVS and CDR2 FNYEAQ. CDR3 loop: CASSAGGRGGTTEAFF. CDR3 nucleotides: TGTGCCAGCAGCGCCGGAGGGAGGGGTGGGACCACTGAAGCTTTCTTT.

V usage is TRBV2 and J usage is TRBJ2-7; perhaps TRBD2 as D (5 bases). CDR1 is SNHLY and CDR2 is FYNNEI in the germline V gene. The CDR3 spans 11 residues. V lost 6 bases, J lost 7 bases, and 10 bases lay in between. The CDR3 protein is CASRTTGEQYF. CDR3 DNA: TGTGCCAGCAGGACGACGGGAGAGCAGTACTTC.

This chain uses TRBV7-2 with TRBJ1-2; perhaps TRBD1 as D (5 bases). V lost 3 bases and J lost 5, with 10 bases in between. CDR3 length: 13 residues. Germline loops: CDR1 SGHTA, CDR2 FQGNSA. CDR3 sequence reads: CASSLKGDYGYTF. DNA of the CDR3: TGTGCCAGCAGCTTGAAAGGGGATTATGGCTACACCTTC.

With respect to this clone: A read error may account for a junction end that differs from germline. The chain has TRBV6-1 and TRBJ1-3; D call uncertain. The germline V gene has CDR1 MNHNS and CDR2 SASEGT. The CDR3 contains 12 residues. As DNA, the CDR3 is TGTGCCAGCAGAGAAGAAGGAGACACCATATATTTT. Encoded protein: CASREEGDTIYF.

This chain connects TRBV5-1 to TRBJ2-1, with 8 bases matching TRBD1. J lost 5 bases, V lost 7 bases, and 8 bases had no gene match. This CDR3 region has 14 residues. Germline V gives CDR1 SGHRS, CDR2 YFSETQ. In DNA form, the CDR3 reads TGCGCCAGCGCACGGACAGGGAGTAACAATGAGCAGTTCTTC. This translates into CASARTGSNNEQFF.

The chain carries TRBV5-1 and TRBJ1-3; D perhaps matches TRBD1 (6 bases). This CDR3 comprises 15 residues. V was cut by 3 bases and J by 1 base, with 11 bases left in between. CDR1 and CDR2 from the germline V gene are SGHRS and YFSETQ. CDR3 in DNA: TGCGCCAGCAGCTCTCAGGGGAATTCTGGAAACACCATATATTTT. It translates to CASSSQGNSGNTIYF.

The chain has TRBV28 and TRBJ2-7, with 8 bases fitting TRBD1. With 6 bases clipped from V and 0 bases from J, the junction kept 10 bases outside the gene matches. Germline V gene data show CDR1 as MDHEN and CDR2 as SYDVKM. The CDR3 is 16 residues long. DNA of the CDR3: TGTGCCAGCAGGGAAAACCGGGACAGGAGCTCCTACGAGCAGTACTTC. It is translated as CASRENRDRSSYEQYF.

This clone was detected only a few times. The chain is built from TRBV4-1 and TRBJ2-7, with 7 positions matching TRBD1. Germline CDR1 and CDR2: MGHRA and YSYEKL. The V segment lost 0 bases and the J segment 4 bases; nucleotides outside the gene matches: 9. This CDR3 comprises 16 residues. CDR3 region: CASSQEWGTENYEQYF. The CDR3, as DNA: TGCGCCAGCAGCCAAGAATGGGGGACAGAGAATTACGAGCAGTACTTC.

The V gene is TRBV9, the J gene TRBJ2-1; D is undetermined. V was trimmed by 0 bases and J by 9 bases, leaving 10 bases between them. The CDR3 spans 13 residues. CDR1 is SGDLS, CDR2 YYNGEE, per germline. CDR3 DNA sequence: TGTGCCAGCAGCGTAGTGGGCCTTACTGAGCAGTTCTTC. Encoded protein: CASSVVGLTEQFF.

This chain joins TRBV7-9 and TRBJ2-1, with D possibly being TRBD2 (5 bases). CDR3 length equals 10 residues. V was trimmed by 4 bases and J by 10 bases, leaving 5 bases between them. Germline V gives CDR1 SEHNR, CDR2 FQNEAQ (reference sequence). CDR3 amino acids: CASSWEEQFF. CDR3 sequence (DNA): TGTGCCAGCAGCTGGGAGGAGCAGTTCTTC.

The chain links TRBV9 to TRBJ2-5; 13 nucleotides align to TRBD2. Germline V gene sequence: CDR1 SGDLS, CDR2 YYNGEE. J lost 4 bases, V lost 3 bases, and 6 bases had no gene match. The CDR3 loop spans 16 amino acids. CDR3 residues: CASSARGLAGVETQYF. The DNA for the CDR3 is TGTGCCAGCAGCGCCCGTGGACTAGCGGGGGTAGAGACCCAGTACTTC.

This chain links TRBV4-3 with TRBJ2-3, with 7 positions matching TRBD1. Germline V gives CDR1 LGHNA, CDR2 YSLEER. V lost 2 bases, J lost 2 bases, and 13 bases stayed unmatched. The CDR3 has 18 amino acids. In nucleotides, the CDR3 is TGCGCCAGCAGCCAAAAACCCGCCCGGGACAGAATCACAGATACGCAGTATTTT. Translation gives CASSQKPARDRITDTQYF.

The V gene is TRBV13, the J gene TRBJ1-6; 7 bases map to TRBD1. The CDR3 runs to 15 residues. CDR1 and CDR2 (germline): PRHDT, FYEKMQ (reference sequence). V lost 5 bases and J lost 9; bases outside the gene matches: 10. DNA of the CDR3: TGTGCCAGCAGCGAAAAGACAGGGTTTGTTTCACCCCTCCACTTT. Translating it yields CASSEKTGFVSPLHF.

V is TRBV18 and J is TRBJ1-3, with a possible D match to TRBD1 (6 bases). CDR3 length equals 17 residues. CDR1 and CDR2 from the germline V gene are KGHSH and LQKENI. The ends were cut back, 2 bases at V and 2 bases at J, with 16 bases in the middle. The CDR3 bases are TGTGCCAGCTCACCAGTAATACAGGGAGAAACTGGAAACACCATATATTTT. Amino acid sequence: CASSPVIQGETGNTIYF. Complete variable domain (other parts from reference TRBV18 and TRBJ1-3): NAGVMQNPRHLVRRRGQEARLRCSPMKGHSHVYWYRQLPEEGLKFMVYLQKENIIDESGMPKERFSAEFPKEGPSILRIQQVVRGDSAAYFCASSPVIQGETGNTIYFGEGSWLTVV.

The chain is built from TRBV3-1 (or the pseudogene TRBV3-2) and TRBJ2-3, with TRBD2 matching 9 bases. The V gene end was trimmed by 0 bases and the J gene end by 7 bases; junction bases not matched to a gene: 11. This CDR3 comprises 17 residues. Germline V gene sequence: CDR1 LGHDT, CDR2 YNNKEL (reference sequence). CDR3 in amino acids: CASSQDVALAGRNTQYF. CDR3 coding DNA: TGTGCCAGCAGCCAAGATGTGGCGCTAGCGGGGAGAAATACGCAGTATTTT.

V is TRBV7-9 and J is TRBJ2-7; 10 bases map to TRBD1. Germline V gives CDR1 SEHNR, CDR2 FQNEAQ (reference sequence). Trimming cost V 5 bases and J 12 bases; bases outside gene matches: 13. The CDR3 is 14 residues long. For the CDR3, the DNA is TGTGCCAGCAGCCCCCGGGACAGGGGAGCCATGGGGTACTTC. Translated: CASSPRDRGAMGYF.

The chain recombines TRBV7-2 with TRBJ1-5; D remains ambiguous. Germline CDR1 SGHTA, CDR2 FQGNSA. Trimming cost V 5 bases and J 3 bases, with 8 bases left between them. The CDR3 has 13 amino acids. CDR3 DNA sequence: TGTGCCAGCAGCCAAGAGAACAATCAGCCCCAGCATTTT. This gives the protein CASSQENNQPQHF.

This chain uses TRBV13 with TRBJ2-7, with TRBD2 as a possible D gene (5 bases). This CDR3 is built from 14 residues. V lost 0 bases to trimming and J lost 3 bases, with 9 bases between them. Germline CDR1 is PRHDT and CDR2 is FYEKMQ (reference sequence). In DNA form, the CDR3 reads TGTGCCAGCAGCTTAGGACCGGGGAACTACGAGCAGTACTTC. Encoded protein: CASSLGPGNYEQYF.

The rearrangement links TRBV7-8 to TRBJ1-2; TRBD1 is a possible D gene (6 bases). V shed 6 bases and J shed 5 bases, with 13 bases lying between them. The V gene's germline CDR1 is SGHVS and CDR2 FQNEAQ. There are 13 residues in the CDR3. The CDR3 nucleotides read TGTGCCAGCAGTTCAGACAGGATATATGGCTACACCTTC. Translation gives CASSSDRIYGYTF.

CDR3 bases: TGTGCCAGCAGTCCTCTAGGAGGAACTAATGAAAAACTGTTTTTT. It yields the protein CASSPLGGTNEKLFF. The gene calls are TRBV27 and TRBJ1-4; D remains ambiguous. V lost 5 bases and J 1 base, leaving 11 bases between the germline ends. Germline CDR1 is MNHEY and CDR2 is SMNVEV (reference sequence). This CDR3 comprises 15 residues.

This chain links TRBV4-3 with TRBJ2-2; TRBD2 aligns across 8 bases. Per germline, CDR1 LGHNA and CDR2 YSLEER. CDR3 length: 16 amino acids. With 4 bases clipped from V and 6 bases from J, the junction kept 10 bases outside the gene matches. CDR3 nucleotide sequence: TGCGCCAGCAGCCTAACCCCCGGGGGGGCCCCCGGGGAGCTGTTTTTT. This encodes CASSLTPGGAPGELFF.